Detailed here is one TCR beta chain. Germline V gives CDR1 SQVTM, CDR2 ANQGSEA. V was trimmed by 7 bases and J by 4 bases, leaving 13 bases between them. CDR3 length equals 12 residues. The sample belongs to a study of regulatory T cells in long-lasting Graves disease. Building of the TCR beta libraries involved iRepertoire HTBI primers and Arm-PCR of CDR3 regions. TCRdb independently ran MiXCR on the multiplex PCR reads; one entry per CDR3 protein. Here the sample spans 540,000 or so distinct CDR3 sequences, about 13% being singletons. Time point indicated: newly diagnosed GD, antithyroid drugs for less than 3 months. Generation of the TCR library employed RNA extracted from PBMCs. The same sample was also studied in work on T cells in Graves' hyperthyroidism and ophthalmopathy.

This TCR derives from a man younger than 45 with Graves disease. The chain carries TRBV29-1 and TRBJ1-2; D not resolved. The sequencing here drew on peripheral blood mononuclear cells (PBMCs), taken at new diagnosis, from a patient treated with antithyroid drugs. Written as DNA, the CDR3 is TGCAGCGGTCTGAGGCAGGCCTATGGCTACACCTTC. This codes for CSGLRQAYGYTF.